This T cell receptor (beta chain) was recovered during a study of cytomegalovirus exposure and HLA in healthy donors. Study observations and caveats: The HLA-A and HLA-B alleles of most subjects were reportedly predicted accurately from TCR beta sequences.

Per the germline V gene, CDR1 is MGHDK and CDR2 is SYGVNS. The CDR3 loop spans 13 amino acids. With 7 bases removed from V and 2 bases from J, the gap between germline ends came to 11 bases. Both 60 Vbeta primers and 13 Jbeta primers went into the PCR. Repertoires were generated with immunoSEQ multiplex PCR, while TCRdb's copy carries only in-frame clones and drops some. The repertoire table contains around 80,000 clones. For this clone: Its antigen is currently unknown.

The V call is TRBV25-1, the J call TRBJ2-5, with D possibly being TRBD2 (5 bases). This TCR was recovered from a man between 35 and 55 years old in good health and CMV-seronegative. What was sequenced was PBMCs. CDR3 DNA sequence: TGTGCCAGCACCTCGCCGGGGCAAGAGACCCAGTACTTC. The encoded protein is CASTSPGQETQYF. The full variable domain, in which reference TRBV25-1 and TRBJ2-5 provide the parts outside the CDR3, is EADIYQTPRYLVIGTGKKITLECSQTMGHDKMYWYQQDPGMELHLIHYSYGVNSTEKGDLSSESTVSRIRTEHFPLTLESARPSHTSQYLCASTSPGQETQYFGPGTRLLVL.